This TCR beta chain was found in a study of cytomegalovirus exposure and HLA in healthy donors. Across the whole study: For the approximately 430 genotyped donors, more than 80% fell within the Caucasian-associated ancestry cluster.

This CDR3 spans 15 amino acids. In germline, CDR1 is WNHNN, CDR2 SYGVQD (reference sequence). The V gene end was trimmed by 3 bases and the J gene end by 4 bases; junction bases not matched to a gene: 8. In this sample, this clone turned up a few times. No antigen is known for it. Researchers ran the PCR with 60 Vbeta and 13 Jbeta primers. Assay used: immunoSEQ multiplex PCR; TCRdb lists only in-frame clones, some missing. The sample lists 150,000 to 200,000 clones, around 77% occurring once. Findings and caveats of the study: Earlier analysis looked at TCR beta V segments, and most were productive about 90% or about 30% of the time. The study put 150 to 200 TCR beta chains on its list as cytomegalovirus-associated. For TCR beta chains, V- and J-gene trimming was later linked to a missense DCLRE1C variant.

Sequencing used PBMCs. The V gene is TRBV10-1, the J gene TRBJ2-7; 8 nucleotides agree with TRBD2. The clonotype comes from a female donor in good health and CMV-seronegative. The CDR3: CASSEGSSGVYEQYF. Here the CDR3 DNA reads TGCGCCAGCAGTGAAGGGAGTAGCGGGGTTTACGAGCAGTACTTC.